Presented here are 7 T cell receptor beta chains from one specimen sequenced in a study of control samples from healthy donors and cancer patients. Repertoires were generated with immunoSEQ multiplex PCR, while TCRdb's copy carries only in-frame clones and drops some. The sample includes 150,000 to 200,000 clones, approximately 90% of them seen just once. The sequenced sample consisted of blood. The receptors originated from a man aged 25 to 40 in good health.

CDR3 protein: CATSNLARANVLTF. As DNA, the CDR3 is TGTGCCACCTCCAACCTTGCCAGGGCCAACGTCCTGACTTTC. The chain combines TRBV6-5 with TRBJ2-6; D remains ambiguous. The CDR3 is 14 residues long. CDR1 is MNHEY and CDR2 is SVGAGI in the germline V gene. V was trimmed by 10 bases and J by 5 bases, leaving 15 bases between them.

This chain links TRBV7-2 with TRBJ1-3; perhaps TRBD1 as D (5 bases). Germline values: CDR1 SGHTA, CDR2 FQGNSA. Trimming removed 6 bases from V and 4 bases from J, with 13 bases in between. This CDR3 spans 14 amino acids. DNA of the CDR3: TGTGCCAGCAGAGCAGGGTCCCAAGGAAACACCATATATTTT. The encoded protein is CASRAGSQGNTIYF. Complete variable domain (other parts from reference TRBV7-2 and TRBJ1-3): GAGVSQSPSNKVTEKGKDVELRCDPISGHTALYWYRQSLGQGLEFLIYFQGNSAPDKSGLPSDRFSAERTGGSVSTLTIQRTQQEDSAVYLCASRAGSQGNTIYFGEGSWLTVV.

CDR3 coding DNA: TGTGCCAGCAGCGTAGCTACCGGGGTCACCGGGGAGCTGTTTTTT. This translates into CASSVATGVTGELFF. V is TRBV9 and J is TRBJ2-2; D perhaps matches TRBD2 (5 bases). Trimming shortened V by 0 bases and J by 4 bases, and 10 bases separated the two germline ends. Germline V gives CDR1 SGDLS, CDR2 YYNGEE. The CDR3 has 15 residues.

The chain carries TRBV6-5 and TRBJ2-7; no definite D call. V lost 8 bases to trimming and J lost 0 bases, with 8 bases between them. CDR1 and CDR2 from the germline V gene are MNHEY and SVGAGI. CDR3 length: 12 residues. The CDR3 protein is CASVPDSYEQYF. CDR3 coding DNA: TGTGCCAGCGTCCCGGACTCCTACGAGCAGTACTTC.

This sequence joins TRBV2 and TRBJ2-1; unclear D gene. Per germline, CDR1 SNHLY and CDR2 FYNNEI. Trimming removed 6 bases at V and 9 bases at J, with 9 bases between. The CDR3 sequence is 11 residues long. CDR3 region: CASRWATEQFF. CDR3 in DNA: TGTGCCAGCAGATGGGCCACTGAGCAGTTCTTC.

The chain uses TRBV12-3 or TRBV12-4 and TRBJ1-5; D unresolved. This CDR3 region has 12 residues. Trimming stripped 6 bases from V and 7 bases from J, with 10 bases between. The chain's CDR3 is CASRYEVQPQHF. The DNA of the CDR3 is TGTGCCAGCAGATACGAAGTCCAGCCCCAGCATTTT.

This clone was recorded only once. J is TRBJ1-2 and V is TRBV19, with D maybe TRBD1 (6 bases). The CDR3 runs 15 residues. V was shortened by 4 bases and J by 2 bases, with 14 bases between the two germline ends. Germline values: CDR1 LNHDA, CDR2 SQIVND (reference sequence). The CDR3 sequence is CASSTPKTGNYGYTF. DNA of the CDR3: TGTGCCAGTAGTACCCCCAAGACAGGAAACTATGGCTACACCTTC.